Listed below are T cell receptor beta chains from one sample, sequenced in a study of identical twins. TCRdb re-derived calls from the 5' RACE reads in MiXCR, one entry per CDR3 protein. The sample contains roughly 250,000 distinct CDR3 sequences, over 12% of which appear only once. What was sequenced was memory (CD45RO+) T cells sorted from blood. These receptors were obtained from a woman between 18 and 29 years old in good health. Both conserved end residues are part of each CDR3. D genes are given only for firm matches. Clone sizes are given selectively: once, few, many, or a class where the clone is expanded.

TRBV12-3/TRBV12-4	TRBJ2-6	few	TRBD1	TGTGCCAGCAGTCGGGACAGGGGTGCTGGGGCCAACGTCCTGACTTTC	CASSRDRGAGANVLTF
TRBV6-1	TRBJ1-3	.	.	TGTGCCAGCAGTGAAGCGGAGGGAAACACCATATATTTT	CASSEAEGNTIYF
TRBV2	TRBJ2-3	few	.	TGTGCCAGCAGTTTGAGGGGGGCGCGCACAGATACGCAGTATTTT	CASSLRGARTDTQYF
TRBV7-8	TRBJ1-2	many	.	TGTGCCAGCAGCTGGGTAGGAGGGGAGGTCTATGGCTACACCTTC	CASSWVGGEVYGYTF
TRBV2	TRBJ1-5	few	.	TGTGCCAGCTCCTCTTTGGGCAGGGATAGCAATCAGCCCCAGCATTTT	CASSSLGRDSNQPQHF
TRBV6-4	TRBJ2-1	few	.	TGTGCCAGCAGTGAGGAGGGGACCGCCTACAATGAGCAGTTCTTC	CASSEEGTAYNEQFF
TRBV6-5	TRBJ2-5	few	TRBD1	TGTGCCAGCAGTTACAACATCGGACAGGGTCGCTTCTACCAAGAGACCCAGTACTTC	CASSYNIGQGRFYQETQYF
TRBV3-1	TRBJ2-7	many	.	TGTGCCAGCAGTACCAGTATGGGTACGTACGAGCAGTACTTC	CASSTSMGTYEQYF
TRBV7-2	TRBJ2-3	.	TRBD2	TGTGCCAGCAGCTATGGACTAGTAGGAGATACGCAGTATTTT	CASSYGLVGDTQYF
TRBV27	TRBJ2-7	.	.	TGTGCCAGCAGTATCCTTCTCCCGGGGGGCCCCTACGAGCAGTACTTC	CASSILLPGGPYEQYF
TRBV7-8	TRBJ1-3	few	.	TGTGCCAGCACTAGGACATTCTTCTCTGGAAACACCATATATTTT	CASTRTFFSGNTIYF
TRBV6-6	TRBJ2-7	few	.	TGTGCCAGCAGCCGACAGGCTATCTACGAGCAGTACTTC	CASSRQAIYEQYF
TRBV19	TRBJ2-2	many	.	TGTGCCAGTCATTCTACGGGCGGGGAGCTGTTTTTT	CASHSTGGELFF
TRBV5-1	TRBJ2-2	.	TRBD2	TGCGCCAGCAGAATGGGACTAGCGGGGACCACCGGGGAGCTGTTTTTT	CASRMGLAGTTGELFF
TRBV7-9	TRBJ2-2	few	.	TGTGCCAGCAGCTTAGCCCTGGCAAGAGGGGGGGAGCTGTTTTTT	CASSLALARGGELFF
TRBV7-9	TRBJ2-1	.	.	TGTGCCAGCAGCTTAACCGGGGCAGCGAATGAGCAGTTCTTC	CASSLTGAANEQFF
TRBV28	TRBJ1-5	.	.	TGTGCCAGCCGTATCCTGCATAGCAATCAGCCCCAGCATTTT	CASRILHSNQPQHF
TRBV5-6	TRBJ2-1	.	.	TGTGCCAGCGGCCCAGGGTCCCTTGAGCAGTTCTTC	CASGPGSLEQFF
TRBV28	TRBJ2-5	many	TRBD2	TGTGCCAGCAGTTTTACGAGCGGGAGGGCCGGTGAGACCCAGTACTTC	CASSFTSGRAGETQYF
TRBV7-2	TRBJ2-7	.	TRBD2	TGTGCCAGCAGCGCGACTAGCGGGCTCTCCTACGAGCAGTACTTC	CASSATSGLSYEQYF
TRBV20-1	TRBJ1-1	.	.	TGCAGTGCTAGAGAACAGATTAGATTGGACACTGAAGCTTTCTTT	CSAREQIRLDTEAFF
TRBV18	TRBJ2-1	few	.	TGTGCCAGCTCACCTGGACTCGATGAGCAGTTCTTC	CASSPGLDEQFF
TRBV9	TRBJ2-3	.	.	TGTGCCAGCAGCATCTACCGGGACCCGGGGCCAGATACGCAGTATTTT	CASSIYRDPGPDTQYF
TRBV7-9	TRBJ1-5	many	.	TGTGCCAGCAGCGGTAGCAATCAGCCCCAGCATTTT	CASSGSNQPQHF
TRBV30	TRBJ1-2	few	.	TGTGCCTCCACGACAGGATTCAATGGCTACACCTTC	CASTTGFNGYTF
TRBV15	TRBJ2-5	.	TRBD2	TGTGCCACCAGCAGCCGGATTGCTAGCGGGGGCCAAGAGACCCAGTACTTC	CATSSRIASGGQETQYF
TRBV29-1	TRBJ2-7	few	.	TGCAGCGTTGATGTGTCCGACGAGCAGTACTTC	CSVDVSDEQYF
TRBV21-1	TRBJ2-7	.	.	TGTGCCAGCAGCATTGAAGGGACCGAACGGTACGAGCAGTACTTC	CASSIEGTERYEQYF
TRBV7-2	TRBJ2-7	.	TRBD2	TGTGCCAGCAGCTTAAGCGGGGCGGGGTCCTACGAGCAGTACTTC	CASSLSGAGSYEQYF
TRBV9	TRBJ2-1	few	TRBD2	TGTGCCAGCAGCGCCGGACTAGCCAGGTACAATGAGCAGTTCTTC	CASSAGLARYNEQFF
TRBV20-1	TRBJ2-7	.	TRBD1	TGCAGTGCGCCTAATCCGGGACAGAACTACGAGCAGTACTTC	CSAPNPGQNYEQYF
TRBV4-2	TRBJ2-2	.	.	TGTGCCAGCAGCCTTACAGGGGCGGGGACCGGGGAGCTGTTTTTT	CASSLTGAGTGELFF
TRBV7-6	TRBJ2-2	.	.	TGTGCCAGCAGCGCACAGGGTATTCGGACCGGGGAGCTGTTTTTT	CASSAQGIRTGELFF
TRBV12-3/TRBV12-4	TRBJ1-1	.	.	TGTGCCAGCAGTTTTCAAGACAGCGAAGCTTTCTTT	CASSFQDSEAFF
TRBV2	TRBJ1-6	few	.	TGTGCCAGCAGTGAAGCGGAGGGAATGCTTTCACCCCTCCACTTT	CASSEAEGMLSPLHF
TRBV20-1	TRBJ2-5	many	TRBD2	TGCAGTGCTAGAGCCGGGACTAGCGGGAGTGAGACCCAGTACTTC	CSARAGTSGSETQYF
TRBV7-7	TRBJ2-5	.	TRBD1	TGTGCCAGCAGCGCCGGGACAGGGGCGGAGACCCAGTACTTC	CASSAGTGAETQYF
TRBV6-1	TRBJ1-2	.	TRBD1	TGTGCCAGCTCAATAAGGGACAGGGACGGCTACACCTTC	CASSIRDRDGYTF
TRBV4-2	TRBJ2-7	few	TRBD1	TGTGCCAGCAGCCAAGGGGGGACAGGGAACTACGAGCAGTACTTC	CASSQGGTGNYEQYF
TRBV2	TRBJ1-5	.	.	TGTGCCAGCAGTGGGGGATTCAATCAGCCCCAGCATTTT	CASSGGFNQPQHF
TRBV6-1	TRBJ2-5	few	.	TGTGCCAGCAGGAGGGGACGGACCCTTCAAGAGACCCAGTACTTC	CASRRGRTLQETQYF
TRBV5-1	TRBJ2-2	many	.	TGCGCCAGCAGCTTGCTAGCGCCCGGCTCCAGAACCGGGGAGCTGTTTTTT	CASSLLAPGSRTGELFF
TRBV10-3	TRBJ2-3	few	.	TGTGCCATCAGTGACCCTACTACGAAGCGTACGCAGTATTTT	CAISDPTTKRTQYF
TRBV6-2/TRBV6-3	TRBJ2-5	few	TRBD1	TGTGCCAGCAACAACAGGGGGCCGGGCCAGTACTTC	CASNNRGPGQYF
TRBV7-2	TRBJ2-2	.	TRBD2	TGTGCCAGCGGACCTAGCGGGAGGAGGGAGCTGTTTTTT	CASGPSGRRELFF
TRBV7-6	TRBJ1-5	many	.	TGTGCCAGCAGCTTGGGTACAGGGTTTAATCAGCCCCAGCATTTT	CASSLGTGFNQPQHF
TRBV5-1	TRBJ2-5	.	TRBD2	TGCGCCAGCAGCCCCGGGACCCGGGGGGGAGAGACCCAGTACTTC	CASSPGTRGGETQYF
TRBV7-9	TRBJ1-3	few	.	TGTGCCAGCAGCTCGCAGGGCGGACAGGGAAACACCATATATTTT	CASSSQGGQGNTIYF
TRBV10-3	TRBJ1-1	.	TRBD1	TGTGCCATGACCCCGACCCCGACAGGGAAGAGGACTGAAGCTTTCTTT	CAMTPTPTGKRTEAFF
TRBV4-2	TRBJ2-7	.	TRBD2	TGTGCCAGCAGCCAAGATTACGTCGCGGGGGGGAACTACGAGCAGTACTTC	CASSQDYVAGGNYEQYF
TRBV7-9	TRBJ2-7	few	.	TGTGCCAGCAGCTTAGCTCAGGGGGGATCGAGCTCCTACGAGCAGTACTTC	CASSLAQGGSSSYEQYF
TRBV14	TRBJ1-4	few	.	TGTGCCAGCTCGACAGCGATTTCGGAAAAACTGTTTTTT	CASSTAISEKLFF
TRBV7-2	TRBJ2-4	.	TRBD2	TGTGCCAGCAGCTTAGAACTAGCGGGAGTCGGCAACATTCAGTACTTC	CASSLELAGVGNIQYF
TRBV5-1	TRBJ2-7	few	.	TGCGCCAGCAGCTTGGTGGGAGGTTCGGAGCAGTACTTC	CASSLVGGSEQYF
TRBV5-1	TRBJ2-5	.	TRBD1	TGCGCCAGCAGCCTCGGACAGGGGTCCTCCCGAGAGACCCAGTACTTC	CASSLGQGSSRETQYF
TRBV5-1	TRBJ2-1	.	.	TGCGCCAGCAGCGTGGCCGGGACTCCCTACAATGAGCAGTTCTTC	CASSVAGTPYNEQFF